This TCR beta chain came from a study of T-cell memory formation after mild COVID-19. Study-level information: The two donors had largely donor-specific TCR clusters. Whole-study results and caveats: Clones shrinking from day 15 to 85 showed even CD4/CD8 mixes; later expanders tilted CD4+. CD4+ contracting clones lay mainly in CM and EM, CD8+ ones in EMRA.

The CDR3 has 13 residues. Germline assignment: CDR1 KGHSH and CDR2 LQKENI. The V end lost 3 bases, the J end lost 7 bases, and 10 bases lay between the germline ends. TCRdb independently ran MiXCR on the 5' RACE reads; one entry per CDR3 protein. The data show roughly 620,000 distinct CDR3 sequences, with roughly 18% seen just once and 12% held by the top ten. This clonotype occurred many times. Its antigen is still unknown. The specimen was PBMCs or a T cell subset sorted from them (not recorded which). The receptor was derived from an adult woman who had mild COVID-19 (a few samples of this study predate the infection). Cell type and time point are not known. V usage is TRBV18 and J usage is TRBJ2-1; TRBD1 might be the D (5 bases). The CDR3 reads CASSPQGTNEQFF. CDR3 in DNA: TGTGCCAGCTCACCGCAGGGAACTAATGAGCAGTTCTTC.